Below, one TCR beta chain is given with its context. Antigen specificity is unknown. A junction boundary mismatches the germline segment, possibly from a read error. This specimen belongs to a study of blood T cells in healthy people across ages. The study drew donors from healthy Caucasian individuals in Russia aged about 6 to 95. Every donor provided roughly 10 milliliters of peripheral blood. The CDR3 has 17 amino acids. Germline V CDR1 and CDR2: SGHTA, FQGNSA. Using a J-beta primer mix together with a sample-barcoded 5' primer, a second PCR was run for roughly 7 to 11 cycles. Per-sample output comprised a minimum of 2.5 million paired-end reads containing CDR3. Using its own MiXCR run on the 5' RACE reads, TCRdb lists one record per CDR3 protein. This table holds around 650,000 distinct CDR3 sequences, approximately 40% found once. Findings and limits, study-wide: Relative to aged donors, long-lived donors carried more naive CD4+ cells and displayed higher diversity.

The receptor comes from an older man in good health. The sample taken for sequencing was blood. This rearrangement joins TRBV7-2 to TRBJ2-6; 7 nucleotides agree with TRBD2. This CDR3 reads CASSLTSVLSGANILTF. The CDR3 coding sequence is TGTGCCAGCAGCTTAACTAGCGTCCTCTCTGGGGCCAACATCCTGACTTTC.